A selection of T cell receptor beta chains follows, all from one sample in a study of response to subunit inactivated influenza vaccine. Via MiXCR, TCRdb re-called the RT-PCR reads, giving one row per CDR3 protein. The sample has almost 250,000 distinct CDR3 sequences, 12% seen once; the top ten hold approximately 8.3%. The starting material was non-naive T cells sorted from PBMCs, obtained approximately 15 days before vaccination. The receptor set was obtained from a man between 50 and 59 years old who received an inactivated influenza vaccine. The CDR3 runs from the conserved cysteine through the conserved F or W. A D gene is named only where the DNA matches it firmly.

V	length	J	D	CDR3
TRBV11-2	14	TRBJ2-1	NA	CASSLGGEYNEQFF
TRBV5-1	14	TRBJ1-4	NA	CASSQDTTNEKLFF
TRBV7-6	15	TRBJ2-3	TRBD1	CASSVGTASTDTQYF
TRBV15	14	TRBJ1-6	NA	CATSRDQFRSPLHF
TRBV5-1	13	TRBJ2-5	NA	CASSLGGPETQYF
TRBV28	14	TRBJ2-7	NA	CASSLSGIVYEQYF
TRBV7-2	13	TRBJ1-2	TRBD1	CAIVDREDYGYTF
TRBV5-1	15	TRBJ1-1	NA	CASSPGWGAGTEAFF
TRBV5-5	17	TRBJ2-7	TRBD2	CASSLEYSSSGSYEQYF
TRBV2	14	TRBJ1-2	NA	CASSEQGPNYGYTF
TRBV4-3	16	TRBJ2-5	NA	CASSQNAGTRTETQYF
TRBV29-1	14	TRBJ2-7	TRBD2	CSVVASGKTYEQYF
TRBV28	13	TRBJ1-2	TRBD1	CAGKRTGGDGYTF
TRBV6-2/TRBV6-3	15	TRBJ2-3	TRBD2	CASSAAGALTDTQYF
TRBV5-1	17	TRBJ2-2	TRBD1	CASSTLDRLANTGELFF
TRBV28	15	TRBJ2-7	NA	CASRKKGAGTYEQYF
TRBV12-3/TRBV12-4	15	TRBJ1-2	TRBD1	CASGSRDRGAYGYTF
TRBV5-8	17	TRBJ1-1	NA	CASSLSRRARGLTEAFF
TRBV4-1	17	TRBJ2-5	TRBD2	CASSQDELAGGQETQYF
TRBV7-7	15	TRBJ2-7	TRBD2	CASSLGLAGFDEQYF
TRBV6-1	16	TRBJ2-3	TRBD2	CASSRTSVPDTDTQYF
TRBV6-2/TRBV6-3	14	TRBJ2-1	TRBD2	CATTLAGGRNEQFF
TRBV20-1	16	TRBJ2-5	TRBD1	CSADRSRGLGGQTQYF
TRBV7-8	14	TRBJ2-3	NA	CASSSWGALDTQYF
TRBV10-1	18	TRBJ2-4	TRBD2	CASGGLADTKRLKNIQYF
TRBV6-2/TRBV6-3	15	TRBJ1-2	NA	CASSYSDSRSYGYTF
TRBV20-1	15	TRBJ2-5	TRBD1	CSARDGDRVEETQYF
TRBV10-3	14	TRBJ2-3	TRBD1	CAIRKTGGPDTQYF
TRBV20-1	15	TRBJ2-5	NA	CSARARQENQETQYF
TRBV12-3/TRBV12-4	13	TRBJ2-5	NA	CASSGRVAGTQYF
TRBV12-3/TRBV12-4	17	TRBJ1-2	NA	CASSFRIPPGSVYGYTF
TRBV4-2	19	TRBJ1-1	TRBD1	CASSQERTDRVQINTEAFF
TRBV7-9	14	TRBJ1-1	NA	CASSKSMLNTEAFF
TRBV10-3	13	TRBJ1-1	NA	CASAGQPNTEAFF
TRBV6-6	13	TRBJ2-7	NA	CASRTNQQGEQYF
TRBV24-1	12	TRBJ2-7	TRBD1	CATSGRTGDQYF
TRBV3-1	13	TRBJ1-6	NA	CASSQQGDSPLHF
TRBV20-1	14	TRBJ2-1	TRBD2	CSAATSGEYNEQFF
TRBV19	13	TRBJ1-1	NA	CASSNTGNTEAFF
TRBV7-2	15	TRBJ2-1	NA	CARGPGLASYNEQFF
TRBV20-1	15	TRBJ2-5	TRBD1	CSARGDRGSEETQYF